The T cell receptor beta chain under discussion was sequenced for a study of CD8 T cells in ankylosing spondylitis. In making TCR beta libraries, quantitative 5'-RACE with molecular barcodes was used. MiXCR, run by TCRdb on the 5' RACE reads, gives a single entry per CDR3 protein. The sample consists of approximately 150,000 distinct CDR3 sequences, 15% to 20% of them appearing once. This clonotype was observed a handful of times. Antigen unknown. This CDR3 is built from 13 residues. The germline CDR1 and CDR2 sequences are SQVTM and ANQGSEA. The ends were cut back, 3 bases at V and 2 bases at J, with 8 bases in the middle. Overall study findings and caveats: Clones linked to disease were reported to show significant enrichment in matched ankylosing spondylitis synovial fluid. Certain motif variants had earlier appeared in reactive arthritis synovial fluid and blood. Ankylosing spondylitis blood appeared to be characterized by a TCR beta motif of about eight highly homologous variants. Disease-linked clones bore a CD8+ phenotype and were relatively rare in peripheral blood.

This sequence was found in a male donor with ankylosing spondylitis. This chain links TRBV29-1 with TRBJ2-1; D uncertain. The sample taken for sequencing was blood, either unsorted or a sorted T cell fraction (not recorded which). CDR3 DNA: TGCAGCGTTGATGGCGGTCCCTACAATGAGCAGTTCTTC. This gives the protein CSVDGGPYNEQFF.